This T cell receptor (beta chain) is drawn from a study of cytomegalovirus exposure and HLA in healthy donors. For the study at large: An early release of data contained 75 million to 90 million unique TCRs, which came from HLA-typed donors.

In the PCR, 60 Vbeta and 13 Jbeta primers were used. Produced via immunoSEQ multiplex PCR; TCRdb's table is partial and in-frame only. Here the sample spans 110,000 or so clones, about four fifths being singletons. Findings of the study overall: In a later analysis, TCR beta V- and J-gene trimming showed a link to a missense DCLRE1C variant. As a later analysis revealed, most CMV-associated TCR beta chains appeared HLA-restricted.

As to this clone: Antigen specificity is unknown.

This clonotype originated in a woman in her 30s in good health and CMV-seronegative. The sequenced material came from PBMCs.

The CDR3 DNA reads as TGTGCCAGCACCTCAGTCGATCAGGGCTCCTATGGCTACACCTTC. Amino acids: CASTSVDQGSYGYTF. The chain links TRBV6-6 to TRBJ1-2, with D possibly matching TRBD1 (5 bases). This CDR3 is built from 15 residues. Germline CDR1 MNHNY, CDR2 SVGAGI (reference sequence). The V and J ends lost 7 bases and 4 bases respectively, with 19 bases between them.